Below, 15 T cell receptor beta chains from the same sample are listed, as sequenced in a study of shared clonotypes between healthy human individuals. Clones were sequenced by immunoSEQ multiplex PCR, and TCRdb holds only the in-frame ones, with some missing. The data show about 1,500,000 clones, 95% to 97% seen once. Sample: naive CD4+ T cells sorted from blood. Subset meaning: CD45RA+ positively selected. These receptors all come from a man aged 30 to 39 in good health.

J is TRBJ2-7 and V is TRBV7-5; TRBD2, as called in the table, went unchecked against the DNA. TRBV7-5 is marked as a pseudogene. CDR3 length equals 14 residues. CDR3 nucleotides: TGTGTCAGAAGCTGGTGTGGGAGTCCCTACGAGCAGTACTTC. Protein: CVRSWCGSPYEQYF.

DNA for the CDR3: TGTGCCAGTAGTATTGAGGGGTATAGCAATCAGCCCCAGCATTTT. As protein: CASSIEGYSNQPQHF. The chain has TRBV19 and TRBJ1-5; maybe TRBD1 (5 bases). Trimming pared 3 bases from V and 0 bases from J, leaving 9 bases between. The CDR3 has 15 residues. Germline V gene lookup returns CDR1 LNHDA and CDR2 SQIVND (reference sequence). The full variable domain, its missing parts supplied by reference TRBV19 and TRBJ1-5, is DGGITQSPKYLFRKEGQNVTLSCEQNLNHDAMYWYRQDPGQGLRLIYYSQIVNDFQKGDIAEGYSVSREKKESFPLTVTSAQKNPTAFYLCASSIEGYSNQPQHFGDGTRLSIL.

The V call is TRBV7-2, the J call TRBJ1-1; no firm D call. Germline V gene sequence: CDR1 SGHTA, CDR2 FQGNSA. Trimming left V 1 base short and J 0 bases short, with 6 bases between. The CDR3 has 14 amino acids. The CDR3 bases are TGTGCCAGCAGCTTAGGTTCAGTGAACACTGAAGCTTTCTTT. This sequence encodes CASSLGSVNTEAFF. Variable domain in full (rest from reference TRBV7-2 and TRBJ1-1): GAGVSQSPSNKVTEKGKDVELRCDPISGHTALYWYRQSLGQGLEFLIYFQGNSAPDKSGLPSDRFSAERTGGSVSTLTIQRTQQEDSAVYLCASSLGSVNTEAFFGQGTRLTVV.

The DNA for the CDR3 is TGTGCCAGCAGTGACAGGGGCCGCCCCTTTGGCTACACCTTC. Translated: CASSDRGRPFGYTF. J is TRBJ1-2 and V is TRBV28; TRBD1 aligns across 8 bases. V shed 5 bases, J shed 7 bases, and the junction held 9 bases outside the gene matches. The CDR3 is 14 residues long. Germline V CDR1 and CDR2: MDHEN, SYDVKM.

The chain joins TRBV7-3 to TRBJ2-2; no firm D call. The CDR3 runs 14 residues. Trimming left V 5 bases short and J 1 base short, with 8 bases between. Germline CDR1 reads SGHTA; CDR2 reads FQGTGA. The CDR3 region has the DNA TGTGCCAGCAGCACAAGGATGAACACCGGGGAGCTGTTTTTT. It encodes CASSTRMNTGELFF.

This chain links TRBV27 with TRBJ2-3; TRBD2 might be the D (5 bases). Germline CDR1 and CDR2: MNHEY and SMNVEV (reference sequence). The CDR3 contains 16 residues. V was clipped by 5 bases and J by 4 bases, with 19 bases between them. The CDR3, as DNA: TGTGCCAGCAGTCATCCCCGGGGTTCATTCCCAGATACGCAGTATTTT. Protein: CASSHPRGSFPDTQYF.

The chain recombines TRBV7-2 with TRBJ1-2; possible D gene TRBD1, 5 bases. Looked up from germline, CDR1 is SGHTA and CDR2 is FQGNSA. The CDR3 loop spans 16 amino acids. The V gene lost 5 bases and the J gene lost 3 bases, with 19 bases spanning the gap. The CDR3 DNA reads as TGTGCCAGCAGCCAACAACCAACCGGGACGGACTATGGCTACACCTTC. It translates to CASSQQPTGTDYGYTF.

The V call is TRBV19, the J call TRBJ2-1; TRBD2 is a possible D gene (6 bases). Trimming pared 4 bases from V and 4 bases from J, leaving 14 bases between. In germline, CDR1 is LNHDA, CDR2 SQIVND (reference sequence). The CDR3 runs 15 residues. The CDR3 coding sequence is TGTGCCAGTAGTAATAGCGGCACGGGGTACAATGAGCAGTTCTTC. Protein: CASSNSGTGYNEQFF. The full variable domain, completed using reference TRBV19 and TRBJ2-1, is DGGITQSPKYLFRKEGQNVTLSCEQNLNHDAMYWYRQDPGQGLRLIYYSQIVNDFQKGDIAEGYSVSREKKESFPLTVTSAQKNPTAFYLCASSNSGTGYNEQFFGPGTRLTVL.

J is TRBJ1-5 and V is TRBV27, with D possibly being TRBD1 (5 bases). Germline V gives CDR1 MNHEY, CDR2 SMNVEV (reference sequence). Between the trimmed V and J ends, which lost 2 bases and 7 bases, there was a span of 24 bases. CDR3 length: 18 amino acids. This chain's CDR3 is CASSLRLGALGPLQPQHF. DNA for the CDR3: TGTGCCAGCAGTTTACGGCTCGGGGCTTTGGGTCCCTTACAGCCCCAGCATTTT.

The J gene is TRBJ1-2, the V gene TRBV9, with D unclear. CDR1 is SGDLS, CDR2 YYNGEE, per germline. The CDR3 spans 15 residues. The ends were cut back, 3 bases at V and 2 bases at J, with 14 bases in the middle. The CDR3 loop is CASSAGGSLNYGYTF. DNA of the CDR3: TGTGCCAGCAGCGCAGGTGGCAGCTTAAACTATGGCTACACCTTC.

The rearrangement links TRBV2 to TRBJ2-4; D gene unclear. This CDR3 has 12 residues. CDR1 and CDR2 from the germline V gene are SNHLY and FYNNEI. Trimming removed 4 bases at V and 7 bases at J, with 8 bases between. CDR3 sequence reads: CASSVGRNIQYF. CDR3 nucleotides: TGTGCCAGCAGTGTGGGCAGGAACATTCAGTACTTC. Supplemented by reference TRBV2 and TRBJ2-4, the full variable domain reads EPEVTQTPSHQVTQMGQEVILRCVPISNHLYFYWYRQILGQKVEFLVSFYNNEISEKSEIFDDQFSVERPDGSNFTLKIRSTKLEDSAMYFCASSVGRNIQYFGAGTRLSVL.

The V and J genes are TRBV5-1 and TRBJ2-1; 14 nucleotides align to TRBD2. V lost 4 bases and J lost 5; bases outside the gene matches: 5. Germline V lookup: CDR1 SGHRS, CDR2 YFSETQ. The CDR3 length is 16 residues. CDR3 amino acids: CASSMGLAGENNEQFF. CDR3 nucleotides: TGCGCCAGCAGCATGGGACTAGCGGGAGAGAACAATGAGCAGTTCTTC.

The chain links TRBV27 to TRBJ2-5; perhaps TRBD2 as D (7 bases). CDR1 is MNHEY and CDR2 is SMNVEV in the germline V gene (reference sequence). This CDR3 region has 14 residues. V was cut by 5 bases and J by 5 bases, with 15 bases left in between. The CDR3 DNA follows: TGTGCCAGCAGTCGTCCGGGGAGGGGGGAGACCCAGTACTTC. This codes for CASSRPGRGETQYF.

V is TRBV4-2 and J is TRBJ2-1, with 14 bases matching TRBD2. V shed 4 bases and J 8 bases; nucleotides not matched to a gene: 10. The germline V gene encodes CDR1 LGHNA and CDR2 YNFKEQ. CDR3 length: 17 residues. CDR3 sequence (DNA): TGTGCCAGCAGCCGAGGGACTAGCGGGAGAGGGGGTGATGAGCAGTTCTTC. Its translation is CASSRGTSGRGGDEQFF.

The chain joins TRBV2 to TRBJ2-2, with 10 bases identical to TRBD1. V trimming: 6 bases; J trimming: 6 bases; junction bases outside the gene matches: 1. Germline-derived CDR1 and CDR2 are SNHLY and FYNNEI. CDR3 size: 13 residues. DNA for the CDR3: TGTGCCAGCAGAGACAGGGGGCCCGGGGAGCTGTTTTTT. Translating it yields CASRDRGPGELFF.